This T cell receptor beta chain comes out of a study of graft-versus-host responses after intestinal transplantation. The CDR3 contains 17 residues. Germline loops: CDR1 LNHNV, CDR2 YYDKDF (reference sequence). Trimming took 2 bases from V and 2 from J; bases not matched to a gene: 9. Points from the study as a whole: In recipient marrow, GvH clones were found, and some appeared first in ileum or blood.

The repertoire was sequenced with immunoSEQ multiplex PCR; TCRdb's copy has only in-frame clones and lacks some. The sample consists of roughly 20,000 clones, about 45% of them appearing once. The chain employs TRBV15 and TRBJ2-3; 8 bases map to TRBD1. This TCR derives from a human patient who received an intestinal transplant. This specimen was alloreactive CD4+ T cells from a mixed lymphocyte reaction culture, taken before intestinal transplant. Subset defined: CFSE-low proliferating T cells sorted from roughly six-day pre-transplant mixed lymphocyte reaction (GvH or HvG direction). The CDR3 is CATSRRRDRQFTDTQYF. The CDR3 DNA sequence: TGTGCCACCAGCAGAAGAAGGGACAGGCAATTCACAGATACGCAGTATTTT.